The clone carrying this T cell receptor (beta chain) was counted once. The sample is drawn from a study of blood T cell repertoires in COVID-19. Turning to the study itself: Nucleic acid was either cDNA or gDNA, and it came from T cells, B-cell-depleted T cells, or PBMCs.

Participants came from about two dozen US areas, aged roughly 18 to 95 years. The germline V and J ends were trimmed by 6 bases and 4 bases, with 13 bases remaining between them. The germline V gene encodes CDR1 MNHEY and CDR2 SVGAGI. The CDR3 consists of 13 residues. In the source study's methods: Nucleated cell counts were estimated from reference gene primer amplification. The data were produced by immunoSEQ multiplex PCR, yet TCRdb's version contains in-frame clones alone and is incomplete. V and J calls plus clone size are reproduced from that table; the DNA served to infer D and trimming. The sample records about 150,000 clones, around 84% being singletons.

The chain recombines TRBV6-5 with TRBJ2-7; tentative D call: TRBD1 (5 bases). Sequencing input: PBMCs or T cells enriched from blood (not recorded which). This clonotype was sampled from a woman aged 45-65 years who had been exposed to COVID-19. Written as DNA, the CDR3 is TGTGCCAGCAGAAGTACAGGCCTTTACGAGCAGTACTTC. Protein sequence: CASRSTGLYEQYF.